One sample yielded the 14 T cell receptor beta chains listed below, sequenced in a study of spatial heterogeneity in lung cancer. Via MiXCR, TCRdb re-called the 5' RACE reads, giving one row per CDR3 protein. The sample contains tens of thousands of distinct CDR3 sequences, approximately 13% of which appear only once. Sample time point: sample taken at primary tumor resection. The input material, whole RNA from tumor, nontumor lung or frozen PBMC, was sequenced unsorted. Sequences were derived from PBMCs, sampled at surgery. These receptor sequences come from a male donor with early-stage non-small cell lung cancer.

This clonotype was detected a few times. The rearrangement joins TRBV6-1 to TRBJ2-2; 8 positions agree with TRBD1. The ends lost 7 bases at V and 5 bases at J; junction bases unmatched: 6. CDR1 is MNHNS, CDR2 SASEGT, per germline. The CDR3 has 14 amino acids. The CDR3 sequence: CASTMDRATGELFF. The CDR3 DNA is TGTGCCAGCACCATGGACAGGGCAACCGGGGAGCTGTTTTTT.

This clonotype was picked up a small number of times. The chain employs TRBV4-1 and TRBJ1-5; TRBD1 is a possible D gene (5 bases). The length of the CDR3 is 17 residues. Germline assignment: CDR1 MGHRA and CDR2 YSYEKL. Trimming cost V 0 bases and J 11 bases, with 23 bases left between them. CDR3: CASSQDFFATVKSAQHF. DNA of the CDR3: TGCGCCAGCAGCCAAGATTTCTTCGCGACAGTAAAATCAGCCCAGCATTTT.

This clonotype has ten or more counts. The CDR3 region has the DNA TGTGCCACCAGCAGGCTCCTCGGGGAGCTGTTTTTT. Translation: CATSRLLGELFF. The rearrangement joins TRBV15 to TRBJ2-2; no firm D call. Trimming left V 3 bases short and J 7 bases short, with 6 bases between. CDR1 and CDR2 (germline): LNHNV, YYDKDF (reference sequence). The CDR3 is 12 amino acids.

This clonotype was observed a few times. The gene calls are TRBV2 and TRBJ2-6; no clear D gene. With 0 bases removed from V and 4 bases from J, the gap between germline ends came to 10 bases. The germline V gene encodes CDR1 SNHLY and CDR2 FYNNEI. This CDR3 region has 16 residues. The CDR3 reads CASSEARTPGANVLTF. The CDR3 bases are TGTGCCAGCAGTGAAGCGCGAACCCCCGGGGCCAACGTCCTGACTTTC.

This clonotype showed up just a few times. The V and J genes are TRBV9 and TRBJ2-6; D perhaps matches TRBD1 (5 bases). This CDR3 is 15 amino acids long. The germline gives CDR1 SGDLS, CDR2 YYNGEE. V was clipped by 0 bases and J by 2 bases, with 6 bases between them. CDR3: CASSVEGPGANVLTF. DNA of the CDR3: TGTGCCAGCAGCGTAGAGGGGCCTGGGGCCAACGTCCTGACTTTC. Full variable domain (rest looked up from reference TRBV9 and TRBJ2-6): DSGVTQTPKHLITATGQRVTLRCSPRSGDLSVYWYQQSLDQGLQFLIQYYNGEERAKGNILERFSAQQFPDLHSELNLSSLELGDSALYFCASSVEGPGANVLTFGAGSRLTVL.

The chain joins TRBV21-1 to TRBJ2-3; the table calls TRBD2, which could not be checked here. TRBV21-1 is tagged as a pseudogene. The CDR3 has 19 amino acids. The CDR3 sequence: CAHHIKLKRREAGTDTQYF. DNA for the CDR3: TGTGCCCACCACATAAAACTAAAACGTAGGGAAGCGGGCACAGATACGCAGTATTTT.

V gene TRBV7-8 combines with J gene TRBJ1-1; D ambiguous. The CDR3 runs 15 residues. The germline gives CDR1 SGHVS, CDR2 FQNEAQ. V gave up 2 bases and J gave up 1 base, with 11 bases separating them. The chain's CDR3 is CASSLRGSSNTEAFF. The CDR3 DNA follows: TGTGCCAGCAGCTTACGAGGCAGCTCGAACACTGAAGCTTTCTTT. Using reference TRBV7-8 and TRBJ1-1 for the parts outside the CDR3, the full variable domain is GAGVSQSPRYKVAKRGQDVALRCDPISGHVSLFWYQQALGQGPEFLTYFQNEAQLDKSGLPSDRFFAERPEGSVSTLKIQRTQQEDSAVYLCASSLRGSSNTEAFFGQGTRLTVV.

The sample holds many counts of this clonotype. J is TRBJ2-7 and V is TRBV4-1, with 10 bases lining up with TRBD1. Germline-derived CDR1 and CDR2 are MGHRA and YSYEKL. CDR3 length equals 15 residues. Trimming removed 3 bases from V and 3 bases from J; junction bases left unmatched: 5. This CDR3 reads CASSHADRGLYEQYF. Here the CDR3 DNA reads TGCGCCAGCAGCCACGCCGACAGGGGGCTCTACGAGCAGTACTTC.

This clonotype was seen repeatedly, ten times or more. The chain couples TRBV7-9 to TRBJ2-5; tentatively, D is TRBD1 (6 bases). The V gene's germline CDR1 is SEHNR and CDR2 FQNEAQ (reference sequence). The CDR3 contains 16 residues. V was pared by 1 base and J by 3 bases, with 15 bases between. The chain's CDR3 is CASSLVSGQGEETQYF. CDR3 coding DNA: TGTGCCAGCAGCTTAGTGTCGGGACAAGGGGAAGAGACCCAGTACTTC.

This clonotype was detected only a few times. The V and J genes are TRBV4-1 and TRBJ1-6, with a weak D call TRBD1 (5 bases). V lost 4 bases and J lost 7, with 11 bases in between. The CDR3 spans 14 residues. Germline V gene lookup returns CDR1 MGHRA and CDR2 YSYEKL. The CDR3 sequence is CASSPTRGNSPLHF. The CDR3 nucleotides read TGCGCCAGCAGCCCGACTCGGGGGAATTCACCCCTCCACTTT.

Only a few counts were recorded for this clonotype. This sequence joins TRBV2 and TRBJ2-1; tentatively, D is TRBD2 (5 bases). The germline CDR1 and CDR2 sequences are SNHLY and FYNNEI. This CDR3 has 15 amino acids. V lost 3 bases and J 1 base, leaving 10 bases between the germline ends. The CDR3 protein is CASSERTPSYNEQFF. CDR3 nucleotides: TGTGCCAGCAGTGAGAGGACTCCTTCCTACAATGAGCAGTTCTTC.

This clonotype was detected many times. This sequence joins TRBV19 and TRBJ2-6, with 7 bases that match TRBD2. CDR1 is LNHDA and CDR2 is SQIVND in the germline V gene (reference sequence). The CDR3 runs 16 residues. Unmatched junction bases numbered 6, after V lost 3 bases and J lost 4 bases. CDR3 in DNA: TGTGCCAGTAGTATTTTGCGGGGGAGCGGGGCCAACGTCCTGACTTTC. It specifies CASSILRGSGANVLTF.

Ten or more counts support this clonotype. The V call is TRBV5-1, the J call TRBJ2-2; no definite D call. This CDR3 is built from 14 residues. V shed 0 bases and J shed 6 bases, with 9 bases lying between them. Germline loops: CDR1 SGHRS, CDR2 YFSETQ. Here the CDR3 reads CASSLEYEAGELFF. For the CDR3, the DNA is TGCGCCAGCAGCTTGGAGTACGAGGCCGGGGAGCTGTTTTTT.

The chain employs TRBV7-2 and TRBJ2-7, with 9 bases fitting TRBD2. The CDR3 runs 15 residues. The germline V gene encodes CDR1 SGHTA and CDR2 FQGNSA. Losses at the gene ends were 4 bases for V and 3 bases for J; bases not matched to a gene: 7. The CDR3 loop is CASSSYSGSDYEQYF. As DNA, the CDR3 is TGTGCCAGCAGCTCCTATAGCGGGAGCGACTACGAGCAGTACTTC.